Listed below are T cell receptor beta chains from one sample, sequenced in a study of Graves' ophthalmopathy and Graves' hyperthyroidism. MiXCR, applied by TCRdb to the multiplex PCR reads, yields one record per CDR3 protein. The sample contains about 740,000 distinct CDR3 sequences, roughly 40% of which appear only once. Material for sequencing was peripheral blood. The receptor set was obtained from an adult man with Graves' ophthalmopathy. Both conserved end residues are part of each CDR3. A D gene is named only where the DNA matches it firmly. Where a row states a size, it is once, few, many or the class of an expanded clone; other rows omit it.

clone size	CDR3 length	V gene	J gene	D gene	CDR3 protein	CDR3 DNA
many	14	TRBV15	TRBJ2-6	-	CATLGGNGANVLTF	TGTGCCACCCTTGGAGGGAATGGGGCCAACGTCCTGACTTTC
many	15	TRBV11-2	TRBJ2-2	-	CASSRYYENTGELFF	TGTGCCAGCAGCCGATACTACGAGAACACCGGGGAGCTGTTTTTT
-	17	TRBV2	TRBJ2-5	TRBD2	CASSSTGTSGSGETQYF	TGTGCCAGCAGCTCGACCGGGACTAGCGGGAGTGGAGAGACCCAGTACTTC
-	15	TRBV10-3	TRBJ1-5	-	CAWSEGKVENQPQHF	TGTGCCTGGAGTGAGGGTAAGGTCGAAAATCAGCCCCAGCATTTT
-	15	TRBV25-1	TRBJ2-2	-	CASSQAQADGGELFF	TGTGCCAGCAGCCAAGCCCAGGCCGACGGCGGGGAGCTGTTTTTT
-	13	TRBV20-1	TRBJ1-1	-	CSGTHSGNTEAFF	TGCAGTGGCACCCACAGCGGGAACACTGAAGCTTTCTTT
-	15	TRBV10-3	TRBJ1-3	-	CASSRDVSSGNTIYF	TGTGCCAGCAGTCGGGACGTGAGCTCTGGAAACACCATATATTTT
few	15	TRBV19	TRBJ2-7	TRBD2	CASSIVASGSYEQYF	TGTGCCAGTAGTATAGTGGCTAGCGGATCCTACGAGCAGTACTTC
few	14	TRBV4-1	TRBJ1-2	-	CASSPGPTDYGYTF	TGCGCCAGCAGCCCGGGACCGACGGACTATGGCTACACCTTC
-	15	TRBV9	TRBJ1-6	-	CASSDRWRGASPLHF	TGTGCCAGCAGCGATCGGTGGAGGGGAGCTTCACCCCTCCACTTT
-	12	TRBV6-1	TRBJ1-2	-	CASNGGPYGYTF	TGTGCCAGCAATGGGGGGCCCTATGGCTACACCTTC
many	15	TRBV15	TRBJ1-6	TRBD1	CATSRAGTENSPLHF	TGTGCCACCAGCAGAGCCGGGACAGAGAATTCACCCCTCCACTTT
once	14	TRBV10-3	TRBJ1-2	TRBD1	CAISPQGEGYGYTF	TGTGCCATCAGTCCACAGGGGGAGGGCTATGGCTACACCTTC
-	16	TRBV10-3	TRBJ2-7	TRBD1	CASRESGTGGTYEQYF	TGTGCCAGCAGAGAATCCGGGACAGGGGGTACCTACGAGCAGTACTTC
many	15	TRBV29-1	TRBJ2-6	-	CSVDSMVSGANVLTF	TGCAGCGTTGATTCAATGGTTTCCGGGGCCAACGTCCTGACTTTC
many	13	TRBV7-9	TRBJ1-1	-	CASSHQKNTEAFF	TGTGCCAGCAGCCATCAGAAGAACACTGAAGCTTTCTTT